The 27 T cell receptor beta chains listed next were all sequenced from one sample in a study of T cells in localized non-small cell lung cancer. The data were produced by immunoSEQ multiplex PCR, yet TCRdb's version contains in-frame clones alone and is incomplete. The table lists tens of thousands of clones, about 83% of them singletons. The material sequenced was peripheral blood, taken before any cancer treatment. All receptors derive from an older female donor with stage I lung adenocarcinoma.

The V call is TRBV10-2, the J call TRBJ2-5, with 8 nucleotides matching TRBD2. CDR3 length: 11 amino acids. Germline V CDR1 and CDR2: WSHSY, SAAADI. V dropped 8 bases and J dropped 7; count of bases not matched to a gene: 3. The CDR3 sequence: CASREGGTQYF. CDR3 bases: TGCGCCAGCCGGGAGGGGGGGACCCAGTACTTC.

This clone was detected only once. This chain links TRBV19 with TRBJ1-5; TRBD1 might be the D (6 bases). CDR3 length: 14 residues. Germline-derived CDR1 and CDR2 are LNHDA and SQIVND (reference sequence). V was pared by 5 bases and J by 7 bases, with 15 bases between. The DNA for the CDR3 is TGTGCCAGTAGTCTCACCAGGGGAGGGCAGCCCCAGCATTTT. It codes for CASSLTRGGQPQHF.

The rearrangement links TRBV2 to TRBJ2-5, with a possible D match to TRBD2 (6 bases). The V gene lost 7 bases and the J gene lost 7 bases, with 16 bases spanning the gap. The CDR3 is made up of 13 amino acids. In germline, CDR1 is SNHLY, CDR2 FYNNEI. CDR3 sequence reads: CASTGGLRGTQYF. DNA for the CDR3: TGTGCCAGCACCGGGGGTCTACGTGGGACCCAGTACTTC. Full variable domain (missing parts from reference TRBV2 and TRBJ2-5): EPEVTQTPSHQVTQMGQEVILRCVPISNHLYFYWYRQILGQKVEFLVSFYNNEISEKSEIFDDQFSVERPDGSNFTLKIRSTKLEDSAMYFCASTGGLRGTQYFGPGTRLLVL.

CDR3 protein: CASSEGRGKVVTEAFF. CDR3 sequence (DNA): TGCGCCAGCAGTGAGGGTAGGGGAAAGGTGGTCACTGAAGCTTTCTTT. The chain carries TRBV10-1 and TRBJ1-1, with D maybe TRBD1 (5 bases). The V end was cut by 2 bases, the J end by 4 bases, with 17 bases between. CDR3 length: 16 amino acids. Germline CDR1 and CDR2: WNHNN and SYGVQD (reference sequence).

This chain connects TRBV5-1 to TRBJ2-2, with 7 positions matching TRBD2. The CDR3 runs 14 residues. V shed 0 bases, J shed 5 bases, and the junction held 1 base outside the gene matches. Germline CDR1 is SGHRS and CDR2 is YFSETQ. This chain's CDR3 is CASSLAGGTGELFF. The CDR3 bases are TGCGCCAGCAGCTTGGCCGGGGGGACCGGGGAGCTGTTTTTT.

This rearrangement joins TRBV7-9 to TRBJ1-4; perhaps TRBD1 as D (5 bases). Germline values: CDR1 SEHNR, CDR2 FQNEAQ (reference sequence). There are 17 residues in the CDR3. V was shortened by 2 bases and J by 4 bases, with 17 bases between the two germline ends. CDR3 sequence: CASSLLDRGLSNEKLFF. The CDR3 nucleotides are TGTGCCAGCAGCTTATTAGATAGGGGCCTGAGTAATGAAAAACTGTTTTTT.

The genes are TRBV5-1 and TRBJ2-7; D call uncertain. Per the germline V gene, CDR1 is SGHRS and CDR2 is YFSETQ. Trimming shortened V by 4 bases and J by 9 bases, and 14 bases separated the two germline ends. The CDR3 consists of 12 residues. Here the CDR3 DNA reads TGCGCCAGCAGCCCCCCAGGAGCTGTGCAGTACTTC. As protein: CASSPPGAVQYF. The entire variable domain, with the rest obtained from reference TRBV5-1 and TRBJ2-7, is as follows: KAGVTQTPRYLIKTRGQQVTLSCSPISGHRSVSWYQQTPGQGLQFLFEYFSETQRNKGNFPGRFSGRQFSNSRSEMNVSTLELGDSALYLCASSPPGAVQYFGPGTRLTVT.

J is TRBJ2-1 and V is TRBV2; 7 positions agree with TRBD2. V lost 4 bases, J lost 9 bases, and 6 bases stayed unmatched. The CDR3 is 13 amino acids. Per germline, CDR1 SNHLY and CDR2 FYNNEI. The CDR3 DNA reads TGTGCCAGCAGTGTGCTCTGGGAGGGTGAGCAGTTCTTC. The encoded protein is CASSVLWEGEQFF.

This chain connects TRBV7-3 to TRBJ1-6; D remains unclear. Per germline, CDR1 SGHTA and CDR2 FQGTGA. The CDR3 has 13 residues. Trimming took off 2 bases at V and 7 bases at J, with 6 bases between the two ends. Here the CDR3 DNA reads TGTGCCAGCAGCTTAGCTAGGAATTCACCCCTCCACTTT. Translated: CASSLARNSPLHF.

This chain joins TRBV4-2 and TRBJ2-7, with D possibly being TRBD1 (6 bases). Trimming left V 4 bases short and J 9 bases short, with 16 bases between. Per the germline V gene, CDR1 is LGHNA and CDR2 is YNFKEQ. The CDR3 sequence is 13 residues long. The DNA of the CDR3 is TGTGCCAGCAGCCTAGGGGACACGCCTAGGCAGTACTTC. Encoded protein: CASSLGDTPRQYF.

As for this clone: The sample has other DNA sequences that encode this CDR3 too. V gene TRBV7-9 combines with J gene TRBJ2-1; TRBD1 matches 8 bases. This CDR3 is 16 amino acids long. Germline V gene data show CDR1 as SEHNR and CDR2 as FQNEAQ (reference sequence). The V segment lost 5 bases and the J segment 2 bases; nucleotides outside the gene matches: 8. CDR3 loop: CASSSGQGGPYNEQFF. In DNA form, the CDR3 reads TGTGCCAGCAGCAGTGGACAGGGCGGCCCCTACAATGAGCAGTTCTTC.

This chain connects TRBV19 to TRBJ1-6, with a possible D match to TRBD1 (6 bases). V lost 7 bases and J 8 bases, leaving 18 bases between the germline ends. The CDR3 is 15 amino acids. Germline-derived CDR1 and CDR2 are LNHDA and SQIVND (reference sequence). The CDR3 loop is CASTRSGQNYSPLHF. The CDR3 DNA sequence: TGTGCCAGTACCCGATCGGGACAAAATTATTCACCCCTCCACTTT.

This sequence joins TRBV6-1 and TRBJ2-1; tentative D call: TRBD2 (5 bases). The germline V and J ends were trimmed by 3 bases and 2 bases, with 14 bases remaining between them. The germline CDR1 and CDR2 sequences are MNHNS and SASEGT. CDR3 length: 16 residues. The CDR3 DNA reads TGTGCCAGCAGTGATCCGGACCGACTAACCTACAATGAGCAGTTCTTC. Its translation: CASSDPDRLTYNEQFF.

This chain connects TRBV19 to TRBJ2-4, with TRBD1 as a possible D gene (5 bases). The CDR3 consists of 17 residues. Germline assignment: CDR1 LNHDA and CDR2 SQIVND (reference sequence). Trimming took off 3 bases at V and 4 bases at J, with 19 bases between the two ends. The CDR3 coding sequence is TGTGCCAGTAGTATCATCGGTTCGGCCAGGACAAAAAACATTCAGTACTTC. It translates to CASSIIGSARTKNIQYF.

V usage is TRBV7-2 and J usage is TRBJ1-1; 7 positions agree with TRBD1. Per germline, CDR1 SGHTA and CDR2 FQGNSA. The length of the CDR3 is 15 residues. V was clipped by 5 bases and J by 3 bases; unmatched bases: 9. CDR3 sequence reads: CASSPRQGGDTEAFF. CDR3 in DNA: TGTGCCAGCAGCCCAAGACAGGGAGGGGACACTGAAGCTTTCTTT. Filled out from reference TRBV7-2 and TRBJ1-1, the complete variable domain reads GAGVSQSPSNKVTEKGKDVELRCDPISGHTALYWYRQSLGQGLEFLIYFQGNSAPDKSGLPSDRFSAERTGGSVSTLTIQRTQQEDSAVYLCASSPRQGGDTEAFFGQGTRLTVV.

This clone was observed a few times. The chain employs TRBV18 and TRBJ1-1, with D maybe TRBD1 (6 bases). The V gene lost 5 bases and the J gene lost 3 bases, with 10 bases spanning the gap. The CDR3 runs to 13 residues. Germline CDR1 reads KGHSH; CDR2 reads LQKENI. DNA for the CDR3: TGTGCCAGCTCAGGGGGCCTAGACACTGAAGCTTTCTTT. It is translated as CASSGGLDTEAFF. Variable domain in full (rest from reference TRBV18 and TRBJ1-1): NAGVMQNPRHLVRRRGQEARLRCSPMKGHSHVYWYRQLPEEGLKFMVYLQKENIIDESGMPKERFSAEFPKEGPSILRIQQVVRGDSAAYFCASSGGLDTEAFFGQGTRLTVV.

The genes are TRBV18 and TRBJ1-1; no clear D. The CDR3 runs to 13 residues. Between the trimmed V and J ends, which lost 10 bases and 0 bases, there was a span of 12 bases. Germline-derived CDR1 and CDR2 are KGHSH and LQKENI. CDR3 nucleotides: TGTGCCACTCGGAGCGGGATGAACACTGAAGCTTTCTTT. Residues: CATRSGMNTEAFF.

The J gene is TRBJ2-3, the V gene TRBV2; D perhaps matches TRBD2 (5 bases). CDR1 is SNHLY and CDR2 is FYNNEI in the germline V gene. The germline V and J ends were trimmed by 7 bases and 4 bases, with 12 bases remaining between them. The CDR3 runs to 13 residues. The CDR3 here is CASTPGGSDTQYF. For the CDR3, the DNA is TGTGCCAGCACTCCAGGAGGATCAGATACGCAGTATTTT.

The chain recombines TRBV9 with TRBJ1-2; D may be TRBD1 (6 bases). Trimming took 0 bases from V and 7 from J, leaving 10 bases between them. Germline V gene lookup returns CDR1 SGDLS and CDR2 YYNGEE. The CDR3 length is 13 residues. Here the CDR3 DNA reads TGTGCCAGCAGCGTAGTACAGGGAGTTGGCTACACCTTC. Protein sequence: CASSVVQGVGYTF.

This clone was found many times. The chain links TRBV7-8 to TRBJ2-7; possibly TRBD1 or TRBD2 for D (5 bases each). The CDR3 length is 15 residues. Per the germline V gene, CDR1 is SGHVS and CDR2 is FQNEAQ. The ends were cut back, 4 bases at V and 2 bases at J, with 15 bases in the middle. For the CDR3, the DNA is TGTGCCAGCAGCTCCTCCCTCAAGGGACCCTACGAGCAGTACTTC. Residues: CASSSSLKGPYEQYF.

J is TRBJ1-3 and V is TRBV19; D gene ambiguous. The V gene lost 6 bases and the J gene lost 0 bases, with 6 bases spanning the gap. This CDR3 is 13 amino acids long. Germline CDR1 is LNHDA and CDR2 is SQIVND (reference sequence). CDR3 protein: CASRAASGNTIYF. DNA of the CDR3: TGTGCCAGTAGGGCAGCCTCTGGAAACACCATATATTTT.

The chain joins TRBV27 to TRBJ2-7, with TRBD2 matching 15 bases. CDR1 is MNHEY and CDR2 is SMNVEV in the germline V gene (reference sequence). The CDR3 has 19 residues. After removal of 2 bases from V and 6 bases from J, the junction contained 14 bases not matched to a gene. CDR3: CASSLPGLAGGPVLCEQYF. DNA for the CDR3: TGTGCCAGCAGTTTACCCGGACTAGCGGGAGGGCCCGTTCTATGCGAGCAGTACTTC.

J is TRBJ1-2 and V is TRBV18; 9 positions agree with TRBD1. The CDR3 sequence is 14 residues long. Trimming at V came to 2 bases and at J to 7 bases, leaving 5 bases not matched to a gene. Germline V CDR1 and CDR2: KGHSH, LQKENI. The CDR3 DNA is TGTGCCAGCTCACCAGTCGGGACAGGGTCTGGCTACACCTTC. It codes for CASSPVGTGSGYTF.

This chain connects TRBV5-1 to TRBJ2-4, with 7 bases that match TRBD1. Trimming at V came to 0 bases and at J to 11 bases, leaving 11 bases not matched to a gene. Germline V gives CDR1 SGHRS, CDR2 YFSETQ. This CDR3 spans 15 amino acids. The CDR3 loop reads CASSLEGDSVSLQYF. The CDR3 bases are TGCGCCAGCAGCTTGGAGGGGGACAGTGTATCCCTTCAGTACTTC.

The chain employs TRBV7-9 and TRBJ1-2; D gene ambiguous. Trimming took off 5 bases at V and 5 bases at J, with 9 bases between the two ends. This CDR3 is 12 amino acids long. The germline CDR1 and CDR2 sequences are SEHNR and FQNEAQ (reference sequence). CDR3 in amino acids: CASSETEYGYTF. The CDR3 DNA follows: TGTGCCAGCAGCGAGACTGAGTATGGCTACACCTTC.

The chain couples TRBV11-2 to TRBJ2-1; D is undetermined. CDR1 is SGHAT and CDR2 is FQNNGV in the germline V gene. The CDR3 is 15 residues long. Trimming cost V 1 base and J 0 bases, with 7 bases left between them. CDR3 in DNA: TGTGCCAGCAGCTTAGTTGGCGGCTCCTACAATGAGCAGTTCTTC. It codes for CASSLVGGSYNEQFF.

The count of this clone is one. The V gene is TRBV7-9, the J gene TRBJ1-2, with D tentatively TRBD1 (6 bases). The CDR3 sequence is 14 residues long. Per germline, CDR1 SEHNR and CDR2 FQNEAQ (reference sequence). The V end was cut by 4 bases, the J end by 0 bases, with 9 bases between. CDR3 residues: CASSSQGSNYGYTF. The CDR3 bases are TGTGCCAGCAGCTCCCAGGGGTCTAACTATGGCTACACCTTC.